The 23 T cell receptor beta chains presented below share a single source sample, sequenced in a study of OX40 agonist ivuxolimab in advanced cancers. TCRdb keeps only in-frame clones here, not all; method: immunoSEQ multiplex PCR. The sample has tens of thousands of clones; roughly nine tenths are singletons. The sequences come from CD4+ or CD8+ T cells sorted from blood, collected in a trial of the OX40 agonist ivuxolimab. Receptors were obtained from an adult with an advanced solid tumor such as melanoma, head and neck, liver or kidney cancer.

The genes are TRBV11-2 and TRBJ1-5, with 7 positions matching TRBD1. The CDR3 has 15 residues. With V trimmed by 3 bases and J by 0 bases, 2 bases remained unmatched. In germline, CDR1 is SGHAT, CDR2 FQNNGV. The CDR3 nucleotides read TGTGCCAGCAGCTTGACAGGGACTAGCAATCAGCCCCAGCATTTT. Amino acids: CASSLTGTSNQPQHF.

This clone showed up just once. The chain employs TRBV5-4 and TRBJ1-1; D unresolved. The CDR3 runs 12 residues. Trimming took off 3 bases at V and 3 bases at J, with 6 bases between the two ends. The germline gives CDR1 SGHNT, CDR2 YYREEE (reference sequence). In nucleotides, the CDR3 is TGTGCCAGCAGCTCGAGGGACACTGAAGCTTTCTTT. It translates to CASSSRDTEAFF.

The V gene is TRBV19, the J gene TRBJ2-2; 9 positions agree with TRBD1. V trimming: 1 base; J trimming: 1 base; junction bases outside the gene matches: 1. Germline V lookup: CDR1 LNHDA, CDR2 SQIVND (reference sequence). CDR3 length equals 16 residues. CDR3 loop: CASSIGTGVNTGELFF. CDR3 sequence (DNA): TGTGCCAGTAGTATAGGGACAGGGGTGAACACCGGGGAGCTGTTTTTT.

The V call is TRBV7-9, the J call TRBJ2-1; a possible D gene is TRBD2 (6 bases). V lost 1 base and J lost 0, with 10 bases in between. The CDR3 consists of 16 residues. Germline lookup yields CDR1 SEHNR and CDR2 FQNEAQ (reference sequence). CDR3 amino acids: CASSLDAGSSYNEQFF. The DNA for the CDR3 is TGTGCCAGCAGCTTAGACGCGGGGAGCTCCTACAATGAGCAGTTCTTC.

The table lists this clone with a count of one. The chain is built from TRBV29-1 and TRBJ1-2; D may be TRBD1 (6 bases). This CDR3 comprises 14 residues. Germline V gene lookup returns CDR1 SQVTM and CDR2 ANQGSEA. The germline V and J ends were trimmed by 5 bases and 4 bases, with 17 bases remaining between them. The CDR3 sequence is CSVYIPGDVYGYTF. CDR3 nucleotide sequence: TGCAGCGTTTATATCCCAGGGGACGTCTATGGCTACACCTTC. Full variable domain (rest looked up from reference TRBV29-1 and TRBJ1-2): SAVISQKPSRDICQRGTSLTIQCQVDSQVTMMFWYRQQPGQSLTLIATANQGSEATYESGFVIDKFPISRPNLTFSTLTVSNMSPEDSSIYLCSVYIPGDVYGYTFGSGTRLTVV.

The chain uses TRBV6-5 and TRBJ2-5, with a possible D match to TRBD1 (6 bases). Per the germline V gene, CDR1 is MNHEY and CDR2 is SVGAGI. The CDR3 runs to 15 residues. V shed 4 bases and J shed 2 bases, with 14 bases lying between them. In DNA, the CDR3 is TGTGCCAGCAGTTTCGGACAGAGAGTACAAGAGACCCAGTACTTC. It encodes CASSFGQRVQETQYF.

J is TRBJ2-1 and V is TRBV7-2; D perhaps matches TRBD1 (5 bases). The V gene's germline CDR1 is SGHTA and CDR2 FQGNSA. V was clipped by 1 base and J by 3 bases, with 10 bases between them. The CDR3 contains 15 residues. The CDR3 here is CASSLVQGSYNEQFF. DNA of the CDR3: TGTGCCAGCAGCTTAGTGCAGGGAAGCTACAATGAGCAGTTCTTC.

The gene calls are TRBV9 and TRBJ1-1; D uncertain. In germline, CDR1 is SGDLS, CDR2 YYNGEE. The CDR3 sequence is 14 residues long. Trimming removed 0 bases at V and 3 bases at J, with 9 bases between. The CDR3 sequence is CASSVESSYTEAFF. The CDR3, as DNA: TGTGCCAGCAGCGTAGAATCGAGTTACACTGAAGCTTTCTTT.

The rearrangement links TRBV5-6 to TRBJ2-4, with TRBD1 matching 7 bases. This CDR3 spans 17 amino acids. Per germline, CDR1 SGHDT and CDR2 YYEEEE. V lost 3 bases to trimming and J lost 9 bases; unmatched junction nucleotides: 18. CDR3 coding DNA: TGTGCCAGCAGCTCGCCGGACAGGAAAGGCGTTAAGGGCATTCAGTACTTC. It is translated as CASSSPDRKGVKGIQYF.

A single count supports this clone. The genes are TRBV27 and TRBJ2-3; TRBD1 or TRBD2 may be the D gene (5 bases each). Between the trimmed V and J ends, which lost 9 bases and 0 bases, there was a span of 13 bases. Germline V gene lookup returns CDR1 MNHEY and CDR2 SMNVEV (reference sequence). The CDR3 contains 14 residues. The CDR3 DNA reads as TGTGCCAGTAGAGGGGTAAGGAGCACAGATACGCAGTATTTT. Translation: CASRGVRSTDTQYF.

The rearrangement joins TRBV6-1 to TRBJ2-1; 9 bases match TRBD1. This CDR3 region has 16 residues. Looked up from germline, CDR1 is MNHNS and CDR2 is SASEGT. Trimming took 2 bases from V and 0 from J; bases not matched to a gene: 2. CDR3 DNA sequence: TGTGCCAGCAGTGAAAGGGACAGGGTCTCCTACAATGAGCAGTTCTTC. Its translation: CASSERDRVSYNEQFF.

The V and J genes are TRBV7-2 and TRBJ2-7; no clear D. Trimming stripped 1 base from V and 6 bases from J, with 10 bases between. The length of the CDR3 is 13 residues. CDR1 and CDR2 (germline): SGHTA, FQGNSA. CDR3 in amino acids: CASSLGPSSEQYF. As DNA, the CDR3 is TGTGCCAGCAGCTTAGGCCCTTCATCCGAGCAGTACTTC.

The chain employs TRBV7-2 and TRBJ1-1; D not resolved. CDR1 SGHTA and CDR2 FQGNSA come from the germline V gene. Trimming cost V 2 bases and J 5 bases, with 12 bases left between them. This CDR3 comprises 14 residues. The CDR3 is CASSLLRTGTEAFF. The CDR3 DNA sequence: TGTGCCAGCAGCTTACTTAGAACCGGGACTGAAGCTTTCTTT.

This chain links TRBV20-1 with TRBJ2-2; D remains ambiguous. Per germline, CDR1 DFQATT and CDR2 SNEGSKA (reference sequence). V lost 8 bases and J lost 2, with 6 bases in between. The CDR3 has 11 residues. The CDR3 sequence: CSIGNTGELFF. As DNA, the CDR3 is TGCAGTATTGGAAACACCGGGGAGCTGTTTTTT.

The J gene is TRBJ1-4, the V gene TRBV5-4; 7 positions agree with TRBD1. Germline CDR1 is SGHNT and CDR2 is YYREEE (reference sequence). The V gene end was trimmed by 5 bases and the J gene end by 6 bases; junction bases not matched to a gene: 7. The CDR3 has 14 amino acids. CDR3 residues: CASSPRQGYEKLFF. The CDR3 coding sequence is TGTGCCAGCAGTCCGCGACAGGGTTATGAAAAACTGTTTTTT.

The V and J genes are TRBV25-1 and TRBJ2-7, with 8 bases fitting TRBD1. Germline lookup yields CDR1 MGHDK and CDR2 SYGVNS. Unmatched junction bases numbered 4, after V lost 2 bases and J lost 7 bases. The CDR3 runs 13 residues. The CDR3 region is CASSEQGAGEQYF. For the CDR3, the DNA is TGTGCCAGCAGTGAACAGGGGGCGGGGGAGCAGTACTTC.

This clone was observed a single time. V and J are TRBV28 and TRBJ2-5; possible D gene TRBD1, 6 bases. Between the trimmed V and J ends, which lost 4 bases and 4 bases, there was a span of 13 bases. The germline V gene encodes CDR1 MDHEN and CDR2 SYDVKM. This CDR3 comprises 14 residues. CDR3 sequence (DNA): TGTGCCAGCAGTTCAACAGGGTCCTTAGAGACCCAGTACTTC. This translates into CASSSTGSLETQYF.

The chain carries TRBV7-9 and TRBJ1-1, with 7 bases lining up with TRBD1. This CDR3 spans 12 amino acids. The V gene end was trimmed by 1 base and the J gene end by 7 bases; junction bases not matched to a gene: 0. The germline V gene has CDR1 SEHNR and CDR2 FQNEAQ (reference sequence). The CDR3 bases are TGTGCCAGCAGCTTAGGGACAGGTGAAGCTTTCTTT. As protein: CASSLGTGEAFF.

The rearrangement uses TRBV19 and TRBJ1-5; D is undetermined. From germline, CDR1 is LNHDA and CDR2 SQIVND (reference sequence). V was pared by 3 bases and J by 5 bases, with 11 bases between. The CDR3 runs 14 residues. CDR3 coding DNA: TGTGCCAGTAGTATTACCCATGGGGATCAGCCCCAGCATTTT. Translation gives CASSITHGDQPQHF.

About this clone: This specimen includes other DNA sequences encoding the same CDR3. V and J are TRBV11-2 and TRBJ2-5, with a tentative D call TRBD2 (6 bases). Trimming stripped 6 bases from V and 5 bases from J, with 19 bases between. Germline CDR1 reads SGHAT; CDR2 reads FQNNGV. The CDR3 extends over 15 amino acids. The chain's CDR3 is CASSPGTRREETQYF. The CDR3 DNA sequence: TGTGCCAGCAGTCCCGGAACCCGTCGGGAGGAGACCCAGTACTTC.

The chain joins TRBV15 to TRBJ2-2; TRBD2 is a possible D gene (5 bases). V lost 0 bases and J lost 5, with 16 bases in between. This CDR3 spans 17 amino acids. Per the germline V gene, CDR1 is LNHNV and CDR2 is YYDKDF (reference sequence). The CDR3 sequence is CATSRDLTGWETGELFF. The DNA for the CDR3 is TGTGCCACCAGCAGAGATCTGACGGGATGGGAAACCGGGGAGCTGTTTTTT.

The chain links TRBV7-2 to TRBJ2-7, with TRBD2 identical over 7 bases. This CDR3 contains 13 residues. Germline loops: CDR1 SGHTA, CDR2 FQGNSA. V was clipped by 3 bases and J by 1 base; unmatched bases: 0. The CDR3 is CASSFGGSYEQYF. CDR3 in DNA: TGTGCCAGCAGCTTCGGGGGGTCCTACGAGCAGTACTTC.

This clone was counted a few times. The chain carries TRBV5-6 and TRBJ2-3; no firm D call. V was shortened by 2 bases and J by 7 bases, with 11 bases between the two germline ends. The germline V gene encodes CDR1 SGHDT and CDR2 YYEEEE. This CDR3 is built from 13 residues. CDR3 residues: CASSLMTGYTQYF. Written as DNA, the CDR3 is TGTGCCAGCAGCTTAATGACTGGGTATACGCAGTATTTT.